Shown below are 19 T cell receptor beta chains from a single sample sequenced in a study of blood T cell repertoires in COVID-19. The table came from immunoSEQ multiplex PCR; TCRdb's copy has only in-frame clones and leaves some out. The table shows 200,000 to 300,000 clones, with about 87% occurring only once. Input material: peripheral blood. The source of these receptors is a woman between 50 and 59 years old with acute or convalescent COVID-19.

The rearrangement links TRBV28 to TRBJ1-1; D is unclear. Germline CDR1 reads MDHEN; CDR2 reads SYDVKM. The CDR3 runs to 11 residues. With 5 bases removed from V and 7 bases from J, the gap between germline ends came to 8 bases. The CDR3 DNA reads as TGTGCCAGCAGTCTTCAACATGAAGCTTTCTTT. Amino acids: CASSLQHEAFF.

Concerning this clone itself: Different DNA sequences within this sample yield the same CDR3. The chain recombines TRBV5-1 with TRBJ1-5; no firm D call. The CDR3 sequence is 14 residues long. From germline, CDR1 is SGHRS and CDR2 YFSETQ. Trimming shortened V by 0 bases and J by 1 base, and 5 bases separated the two germline ends. As DNA, the CDR3 is TGCGCCAGCAGCTTGGGTCAGAGCAATCAGCCCCAGCATTTT. Translation gives CASSLGQSNQPQHF.

J is TRBJ2-7 and V is TRBV3-1 (or the pseudogene TRBV3-2); 11 nucleotides align to TRBD1. Germline V gene sequence: CDR1 LGHDT, CDR2 YNNKEL (reference sequence). The CDR3 covers 15 residues. Trimming took 0 bases from V and 5 from J; bases not matched to a gene: 3. CDR3 nucleotides: TGTGCCAGCAGCCAAGATGTGGGACAGGGGGACGAGCAGTACTTC. This gives the protein CASSQDVGQGDEQYF.

The chain employs TRBV2 and TRBJ2-7; D is possibly TRBD1 (6 bases). The germline V gene has CDR1 SNHLY and CDR2 FYNNEI. V was trimmed by 7 bases and J by 1 base, leaving 14 bases between them. The CDR3 sequence is 14 residues long. CDR3 sequence reads: CASNREQGSYEQYF. The CDR3 DNA reads TGTGCCAGCAACAGGGAACAGGGATCCTACGAGCAGTACTTC.

J is TRBJ1-5 and V is TRBV6-6; 8 bases map to TRBD1. After removal of 6 bases from V and 3 bases from J, the junction contained 1 base not matched to a gene. Germline CDR1 and CDR2: MNHNY and SVGAGI (reference sequence). The CDR3 has 13 residues. Here the CDR3 DNA reads TGTGCCAGCAGGGGACAGGACAATCAGCCCCAGCATTTT. Protein: CASRGQDNQPQHF.

J is TRBJ2-1 and V is TRBV7-8, with 10 nucleotides matching TRBD2. The V gene end was trimmed by 0 bases and the J gene end by 5 bases; junction bases not matched to a gene: 7. Per the germline V gene, CDR1 is SGHVS and CDR2 is FQNEAQ. The length of the CDR3 is 17 residues. The DNA for the CDR3 is TGTGCCAGCAGCTTAGCGTGGGGGACTAGCGCGGACAATGAGCAGTTCTTC. Protein product: CASSLAWGTSADNEQFF.

This clone has only one observation. The J gene is TRBJ1-3, the V gene TRBV25-1; 10 positions agree with TRBD1. The CDR3 contains 14 residues. V shed 10 bases, J shed 2 bases, and the junction held 5 bases outside the gene matches. Germline-derived CDR1 and CDR2 are MGHDK and SYGVNS. CDR3 DNA: TGTGCCACCAGGGACAGGGGAACTGGAAACACCATATATTTT. Translating gives CATRDRGTGNTIYF.

The V call is TRBV11-2, the J call TRBJ2-5; D uncertain. Looked up from germline, CDR1 is SGHAT and CDR2 is FQNNGV. Trimming cost V 2 bases and J 0 bases, with 7 bases left between them. The CDR3 totals 14 residues. The CDR3 region is CASSLSTNQETQYF. The CDR3 bases are TGTGCCAGCAGCTTATCAACAAACCAAGAGACCCAGTACTTC.

The genes are TRBV24-1 and TRBJ2-7; 12 bases align to TRBD2. The junction had 5 bases not matched to a gene; V was cut back by 3 bases and J by 3 bases. CDR1 and CDR2 (germline): KGHDR, SFDVKD. The CDR3 has 16 residues. CDR3: CATSDPGTSGYYEQYF. For the CDR3, the DNA is TGTGCCACCAGTGATCCTGGGACTAGCGGGTACTACGAGCAGTACTTC.

This chain joins TRBV7-6 and TRBJ2-3; a weak D match, TRBD1 (5 bases). V was clipped by 6 bases and J by 0 bases, with 13 bases between them. This CDR3 spans 15 amino acids. The germline V gene has CDR1 SGHVS and CDR2 FNYEAQ. In DNA, the CDR3 is TGTGCCAGCAGGAAACTTAGGGGTAGCACAGATACGCAGTATTTT. This sequence encodes CASRKLRGSTDTQYF.

The chain's CDR3 is CASSQSRTGVHTEAFF. In nucleotides, the CDR3 is TGCGCCAGCAGCCAATCCCGGACAGGGGTGCACACTGAAGCTTTCTTT. The chain employs TRBV4-1 and TRBJ1-1, with 9 bases lining up with TRBD1. Germline-derived CDR1 and CDR2 are MGHRA and YSYEKL. The CDR3 extends over 16 amino acids. The junction had 7 bases not matched to a gene; V was cut back by 2 bases and J by 3 bases.

The chain has TRBV10-3 and TRBJ1-2; 9 positions agree with TRBD1. The V gene end was trimmed by 5 bases and the J gene end by 7 bases; junction bases not matched to a gene: 5. The CDR3 is made up of 13 amino acids. Germline CDR1 is ENHRY and CDR2 is SYGVKD. Here the CDR3 DNA reads TGTGCCATCAGTACGGACAGGGGCGGTGGCTACACCTTC. Protein product: CAISTDRGGGYTF.

J is TRBJ2-7 and V is TRBV3-1 (or the pseudogene TRBV3-2); D is ambiguous. Between the trimmed V and J ends, which lost 0 bases and 6 bases, there was a span of 6 bases. The germline CDR1 and CDR2 sequences are LGHDT and YNNKEL (reference sequence). This CDR3 is 12 amino acids long. CDR3 protein: CASSQDLGEQYF. CDR3 DNA sequence: TGTGCCAGCAGCCAAGATCTAGGCGAGCAGTACTTC.

In its sample, this clone was seen once. The V and J genes are TRBV4-2 and TRBJ1-2, with D hard to call. The V and J ends lost 1 base and 7 bases respectively, with 19 bases between them. The CDR3 covers 16 residues. CDR1 and CDR2 (germline): LGHNA, YNFKEQ. CDR3 loop: CASSQVFSGSSTGYTF. DNA for the CDR3: TGTGCCAGCAGCCAAGTCTTCTCAGGCAGCTCCACTGGCTACACCTTC.

The CDR3 coding sequence is TGCAGCGTTGAAGACCCTAGCGGGAGTTTTTACGAGCAGTACTTC. Residues: CSVEDPSGSFYEQYF. The genes are TRBV29-1 and TRBJ2-7, with 10 bases fitting TRBD2. CDR1 SQVTM and CDR2 ANQGSEA come from the germline V gene. The V and J ends lost 0 bases and 4 bases, in that order; junction bases with no gene match: 6. This CDR3 comprises 15 residues.

The chain combines TRBV11-2 with TRBJ1-2; possibly TRBD1 for D (6 bases). The CDR3 contains 13 residues. Germline V CDR1 and CDR2: SGHAT, FQNNGV. The V end was cut by 5 bases, the J end by 2 bases, with 9 bases between. The CDR3 spells CASSQGQNYGYTF. The CDR3 bases are TGTGCCAGCAGCCAAGGACAGAACTATGGCTACACCTTC.

The chain combines TRBV5-3 with TRBJ1-1, with D hard to call. TRBV5-3 carries the ORF label, with uncertain function. This CDR3 has 16 amino acids. Trimming shortened V by 3 bases and J by 6 bases, and 21 bases separated the two germline ends. The CDR3 spells CARSCLPPGLFAEAFF. DNA of the CDR3: TGTGCCAGAAGCTGTCTACCCCCGGGTTTGTTCGCTGAAGCTTTCTTT.

This clone was counted a single time. DNA for the CDR3: TGTGCCAGTAGTATAGATGAGCTGTATGAGCAGTTCTTC. Translated, it gives CASSIDELYEQFF. The chain couples TRBV19 to TRBJ2-1; D is unresolved. The V end was cut by 0 bases, the J end by 8 bases, with 8 bases between. The CDR3 has 13 amino acids. Germline CDR1 reads LNHDA; CDR2 reads SQIVND (reference sequence). Filled out from reference TRBV19 and TRBJ2-1, the complete variable domain reads DGGITQSPKYLFRKEGQNVTLSCEQNLNHDAMYWYRQDPGQGLRLIYYSQIVNDFQKGDIAEGYSVSREKKESFPLTVTSAQKNPTAFYLCASSIDELYEQFFGPGTRLTVL.

The chain joins TRBV18 to TRBJ2-7; weak D call: TRBD1 (5 bases). The V end lost 3 bases, the J end lost 11 bases, and 14 bases lay between the germline ends. Germline V lookup: CDR1 KGHSH, CDR2 LQKENI. CDR3 length: 12 residues. CDR3 in amino acids: CASSPPAGIKYF. Written as DNA, the CDR3 is TGTGCCAGCTCACCCCCGGCAGGGATTAAGTACTTC.